This T cell receptor beta chain was sequenced in a study of OX40 agonist ivuxolimab in advanced cancers. The assay was immunoSEQ multiplex PCR, and TCRdb's table has in-frame clones only and misses some. The sample consists of 60,000 to 85,000 clones, over 75% of them appearing once. This clone was seen more than once but under ten times. The ends lost 5 bases at V and 0 bases at J; junction bases unmatched: 5. Germline CDR1 and CDR2: SEHNR and FQNEAQ (reference sequence). This CDR3 is 15 amino acids long. The V and J genes are TRBV7-9 and TRBJ2-7, with 9 bases matching TRBD1. Sequencing was performed on CD4+ or CD8+ T cells sorted from blood, taken in a trial of the OX40 agonist ivuxolimab. The sequence came from an adult with an advanced solid tumor such as melanoma, head and neck, liver or kidney cancer. Here the CDR3 DNA reads TGTGCCAGCAGCGTGGGACAGGGACCCTCCTACGAGCAGTACTTC. It yields the protein CASSVGQGPSYEQYF.